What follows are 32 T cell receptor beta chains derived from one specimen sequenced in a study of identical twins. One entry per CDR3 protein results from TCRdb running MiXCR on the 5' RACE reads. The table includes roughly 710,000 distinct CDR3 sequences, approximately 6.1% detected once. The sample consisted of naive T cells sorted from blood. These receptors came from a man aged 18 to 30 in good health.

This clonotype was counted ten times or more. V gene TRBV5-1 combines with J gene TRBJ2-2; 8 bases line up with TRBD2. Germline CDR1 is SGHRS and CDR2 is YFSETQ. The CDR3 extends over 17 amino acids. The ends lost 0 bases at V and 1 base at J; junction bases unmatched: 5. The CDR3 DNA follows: TGCGCCAGCAGCTTGGCACCCACTAGCGGGAACACCGGGGAGCTGTTTTTT. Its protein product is CASSLAPTSGNTGELFF. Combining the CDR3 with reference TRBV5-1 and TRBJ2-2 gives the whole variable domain KAGVTQTPRYLIKTRGQQVTLSCSPISGHRSVSWYQQTPGQGLQFLFEYFSETQRNKGNFPGRFSGRQFSNSRSEMNVSTLELGDSALYLCASSLAPTSGNTGELFFGEGSRLTVL.

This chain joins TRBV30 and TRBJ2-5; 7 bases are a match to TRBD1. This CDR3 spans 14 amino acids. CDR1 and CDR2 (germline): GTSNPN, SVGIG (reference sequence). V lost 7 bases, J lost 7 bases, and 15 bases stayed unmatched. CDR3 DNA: TGTGCCTCCGCTAGGGACAGCCGAAGGGGGACCCAGTACTTC. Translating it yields CASARDSRRGTQYF.

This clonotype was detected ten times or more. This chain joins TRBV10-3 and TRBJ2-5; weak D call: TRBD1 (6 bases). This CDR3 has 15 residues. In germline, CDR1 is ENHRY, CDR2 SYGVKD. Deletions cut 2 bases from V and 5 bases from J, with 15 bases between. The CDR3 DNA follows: TGTGCCATCAGTGAGCGTACAGGGTCGGCGGAGACCCAGTACTTC. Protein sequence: CAISERTGSAETQYF.

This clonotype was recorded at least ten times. CDR3 protein: CASSRGLAGENEQFF. In DNA form, the CDR3 reads TGCGCCAGCAGCCGGGGACTAGCGGGAGAAAATGAGCAGTTCTTC. The chain has TRBV4-3 and TRBJ2-1; 14 nucleotides agree with TRBD2. Germline V gene data show CDR1 as LGHNA and CDR2 as YSLEER. There are 15 residues in the CDR3. The V gene end was trimmed by 4 bases and the J gene end by 7 bases; junction bases not matched to a gene: 3.

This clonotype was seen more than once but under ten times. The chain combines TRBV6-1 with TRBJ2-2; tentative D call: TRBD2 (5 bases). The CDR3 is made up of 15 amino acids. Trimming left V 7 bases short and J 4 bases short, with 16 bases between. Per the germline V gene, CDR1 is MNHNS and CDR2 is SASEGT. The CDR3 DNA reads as TGTGCCAGCACGGGTCGGGGAGTAGGCACCGGGGAGCTGTTTTTT. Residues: CASTGRGVGTGELFF.

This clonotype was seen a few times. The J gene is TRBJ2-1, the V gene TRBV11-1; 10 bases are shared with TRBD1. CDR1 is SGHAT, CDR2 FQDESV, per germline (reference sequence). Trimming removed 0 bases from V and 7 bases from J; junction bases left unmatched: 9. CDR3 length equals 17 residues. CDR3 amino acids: CASSLAPVGTGENEQFF. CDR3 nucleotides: TGTGCCAGCAGCTTAGCGCCAGTCGGGACAGGGGAGAATGAGCAGTTCTTC.

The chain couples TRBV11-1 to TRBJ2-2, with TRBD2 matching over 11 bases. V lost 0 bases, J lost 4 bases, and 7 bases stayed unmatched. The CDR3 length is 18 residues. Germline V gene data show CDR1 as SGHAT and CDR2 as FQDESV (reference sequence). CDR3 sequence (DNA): TGTGCCAGCAGCTTAGCCCTCCTAGCGGGAGGTCCCACCGGGGAGCTGTTTTTT. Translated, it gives CASSLALLAGGPTGELFF.

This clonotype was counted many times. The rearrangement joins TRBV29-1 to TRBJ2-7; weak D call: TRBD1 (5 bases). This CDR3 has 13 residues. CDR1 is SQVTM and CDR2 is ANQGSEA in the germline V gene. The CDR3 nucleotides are TGCAGTGTCCAAGACAGTCCAACGGCCGAGCAGTACTTC. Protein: CSVQDSPTAEQYF.

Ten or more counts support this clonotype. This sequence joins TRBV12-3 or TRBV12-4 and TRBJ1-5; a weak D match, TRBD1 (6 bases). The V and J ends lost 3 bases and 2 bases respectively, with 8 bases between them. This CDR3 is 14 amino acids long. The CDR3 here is CASSFGQRNQPQHF. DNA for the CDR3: TGTGCCAGCAGTTTTGGACAGCGCAATCAGCCCCAGCATTTT.

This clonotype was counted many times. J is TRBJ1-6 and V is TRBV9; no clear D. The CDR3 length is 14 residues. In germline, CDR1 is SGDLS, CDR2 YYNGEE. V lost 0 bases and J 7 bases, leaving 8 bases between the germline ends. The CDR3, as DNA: TGTGCCAGCAGCGTAGCACAGACCAATTCACCCCTCCACTTT. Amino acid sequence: CASSVAQTNSPLHF.

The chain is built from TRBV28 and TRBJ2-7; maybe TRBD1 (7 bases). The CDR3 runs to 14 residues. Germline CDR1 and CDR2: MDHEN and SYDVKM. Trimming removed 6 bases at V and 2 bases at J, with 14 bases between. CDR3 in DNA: TGTGCCAGCAGCTGGACAGGAGGGCCCTACGAGCAGTACTTC. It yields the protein CASSWTGGPYEQYF.

The CDR3 DNA reads as TGTGCCAGCAGCTACAGGGATTTTAATACCGGGGAGCTGTTTTTT. It codes for CASSYRDFNTGELFF. The chain recombines TRBV25-1 with TRBJ2-2; the D gene is possibly TRBD1 (6 bases). Germline assignment: CDR1 MGHDK and CDR2 SYGVNS. This CDR3 is built from 15 residues. The germline V and J ends were trimmed by 6 bases and 5 bases, with 16 bases remaining between them.

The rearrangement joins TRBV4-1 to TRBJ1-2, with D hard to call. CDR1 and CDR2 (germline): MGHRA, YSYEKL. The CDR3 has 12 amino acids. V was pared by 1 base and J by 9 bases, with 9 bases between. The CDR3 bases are TGCGCCAGCAGCCAAGTAGCCAGCCGCTACACCTTC. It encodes CASSQVASRYTF.

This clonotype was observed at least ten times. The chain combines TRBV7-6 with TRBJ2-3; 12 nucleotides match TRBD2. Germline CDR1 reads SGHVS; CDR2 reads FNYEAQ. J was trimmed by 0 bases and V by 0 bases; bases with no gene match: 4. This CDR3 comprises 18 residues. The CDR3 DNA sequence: TGTGCCAGCAGCTTAGCGGGACTAGCGGGTAGTAGCACAGATACGCAGTATTTT. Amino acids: CASSLAGLAGSSTDTQYF.

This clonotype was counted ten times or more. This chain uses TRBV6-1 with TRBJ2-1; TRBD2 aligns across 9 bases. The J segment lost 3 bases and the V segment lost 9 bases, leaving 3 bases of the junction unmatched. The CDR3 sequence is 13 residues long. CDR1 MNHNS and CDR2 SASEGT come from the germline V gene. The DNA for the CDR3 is TGTGCCAGTCATAGCGGGAGCTACAATGAGCAGTTCTTC. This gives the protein CASHSGSYNEQFF.

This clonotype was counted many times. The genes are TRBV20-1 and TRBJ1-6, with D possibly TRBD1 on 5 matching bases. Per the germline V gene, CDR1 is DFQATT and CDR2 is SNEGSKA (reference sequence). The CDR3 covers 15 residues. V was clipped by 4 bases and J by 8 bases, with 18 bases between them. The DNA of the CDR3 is TGCAGTGCTATAAGGGCGGGGCTCCCAGATTCACCCCTCCACTTT. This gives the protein CSAIRAGLPDSPLHF.

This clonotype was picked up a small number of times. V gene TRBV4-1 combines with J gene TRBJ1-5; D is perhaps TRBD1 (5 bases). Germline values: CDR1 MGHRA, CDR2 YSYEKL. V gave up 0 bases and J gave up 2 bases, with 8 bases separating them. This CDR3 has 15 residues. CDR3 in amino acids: CASSQDAGRNQPQHF. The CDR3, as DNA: TGCGCCAGCAGCCAAGATGCAGGGCGCAATCAGCCCCAGCATTTT.

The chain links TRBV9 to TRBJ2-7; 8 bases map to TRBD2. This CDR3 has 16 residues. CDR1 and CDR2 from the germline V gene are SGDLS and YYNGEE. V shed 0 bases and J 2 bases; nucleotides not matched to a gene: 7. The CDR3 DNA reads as TGTGCCAGCAGCGTAGGTGGGGCGGGAGGTACCTACGAGCAGTACTTC. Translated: CASSVGGAGGTYEQYF.

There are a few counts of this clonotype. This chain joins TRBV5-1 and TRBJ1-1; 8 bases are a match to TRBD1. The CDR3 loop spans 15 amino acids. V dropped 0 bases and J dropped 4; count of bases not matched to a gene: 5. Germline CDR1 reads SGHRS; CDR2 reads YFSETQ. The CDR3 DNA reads TGCGCCAGCAGCTTGGCCGCGGGACAGGCCACTGAAGCTTTCTTT. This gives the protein CASSLAAGQATEAFF.

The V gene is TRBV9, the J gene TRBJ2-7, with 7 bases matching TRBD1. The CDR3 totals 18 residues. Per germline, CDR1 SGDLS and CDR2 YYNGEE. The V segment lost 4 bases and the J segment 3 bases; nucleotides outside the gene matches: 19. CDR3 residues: CASSPIKGADGRVYEQYV. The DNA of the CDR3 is TGTGCCAGCAGCCCAATCAAGGGGGCGGACGGAAGGGTCTACGAGCAGTACGTC.

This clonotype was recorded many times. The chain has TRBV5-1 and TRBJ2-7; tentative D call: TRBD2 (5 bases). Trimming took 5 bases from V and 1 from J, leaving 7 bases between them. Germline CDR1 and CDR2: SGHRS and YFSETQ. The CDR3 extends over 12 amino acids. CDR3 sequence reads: CASRAESYEQYF. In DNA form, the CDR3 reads TGCGCCAGCAGAGCGGAGTCCTACGAGCAGTACTTC.

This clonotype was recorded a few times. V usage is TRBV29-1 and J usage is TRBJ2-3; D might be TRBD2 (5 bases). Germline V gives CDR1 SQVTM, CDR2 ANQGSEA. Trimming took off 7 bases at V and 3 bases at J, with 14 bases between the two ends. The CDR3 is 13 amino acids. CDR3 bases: TGCAGCGCTAAGGGCCGACTAACAGATACGCAGTATTTT. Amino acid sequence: CSAKGRLTDTQYF.

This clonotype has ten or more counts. CDR3 loop: CASSFSGGTGTYEQYF. Here the CDR3 DNA reads TGTGCCAGCAGCTTCTCCGGTGGGACAGGGACCTACGAGCAGTACTTC. This chain uses TRBV7-9 with TRBJ2-7, with TRBD1 matching 9 bases. The CDR3 covers 16 residues. V shed 3 bases, J shed 2 bases, and the junction held 8 bases outside the gene matches. Germline assignment: CDR1 SEHNR and CDR2 FQNEAQ (reference sequence).

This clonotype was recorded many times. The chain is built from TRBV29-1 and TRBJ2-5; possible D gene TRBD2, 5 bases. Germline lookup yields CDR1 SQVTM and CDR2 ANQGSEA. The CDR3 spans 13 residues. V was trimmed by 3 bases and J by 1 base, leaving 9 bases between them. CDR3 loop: CSVEVASQETQYF. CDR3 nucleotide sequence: TGCAGCGTTGAGGTAGCGTCCCAAGAGACCCAGTACTTC.

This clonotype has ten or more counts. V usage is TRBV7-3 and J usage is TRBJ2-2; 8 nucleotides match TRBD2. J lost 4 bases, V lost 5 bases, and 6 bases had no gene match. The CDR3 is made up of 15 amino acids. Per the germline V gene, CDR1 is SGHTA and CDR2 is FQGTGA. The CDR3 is CASSPSGRGTGELFF. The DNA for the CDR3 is TGTGCCAGCAGCCCTAGCGGGCGGGGCACCGGGGAGCTGTTTTTT.

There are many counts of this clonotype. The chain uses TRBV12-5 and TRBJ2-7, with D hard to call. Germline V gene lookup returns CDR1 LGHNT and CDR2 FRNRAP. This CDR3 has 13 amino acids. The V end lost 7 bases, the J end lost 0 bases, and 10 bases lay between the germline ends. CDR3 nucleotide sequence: TGTGCTAGTGCGTTTGCGAACTCCTACGAGCAGTACTTC. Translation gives CASAFANSYEQYF.

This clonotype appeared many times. CDR3 sequence (DNA): TGTGCCAGCAGTGAGCTTGGGACGACTAGCGCGCACATTCAGTACTTC. Protein: CASSELGTTSAHIQYF. The rearrangement joins TRBV6-1 to TRBJ2-4; 8 bases match TRBD2. Germline CDR1 and CDR2: MNHNS and SASEGT. Trimming cost V 3 bases and J 8 bases; bases outside gene matches: 12. The CDR3 covers 16 residues.

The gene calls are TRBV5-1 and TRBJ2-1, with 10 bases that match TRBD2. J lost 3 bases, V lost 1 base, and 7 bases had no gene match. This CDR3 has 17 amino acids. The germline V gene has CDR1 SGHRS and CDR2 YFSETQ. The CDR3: CASSLIIRTSGYNEQFF. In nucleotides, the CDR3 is TGCGCCAGCAGCTTGATTATAAGGACTAGCGGCTACAATGAGCAGTTCTTC. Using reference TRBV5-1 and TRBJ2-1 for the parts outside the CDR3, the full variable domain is KAGVTQTPRYLIKTRGQQVTLSCSPISGHRSVSWYQQTPGQGLQFLFEYFSETQRNKGNFPGRFSGRQFSNSRSEMNVSTLELGDSALYLCASSLIIRTSGYNEQFFGPGTRLTVL.

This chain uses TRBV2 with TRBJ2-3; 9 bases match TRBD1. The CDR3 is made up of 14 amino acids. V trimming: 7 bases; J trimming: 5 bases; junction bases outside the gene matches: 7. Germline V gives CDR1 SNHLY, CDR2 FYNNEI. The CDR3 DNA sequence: TGTGCCAGCACCTTGACAGGGGGAGTAGATACGCAGTATTTT. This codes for CASTLTGGVDTQYF.

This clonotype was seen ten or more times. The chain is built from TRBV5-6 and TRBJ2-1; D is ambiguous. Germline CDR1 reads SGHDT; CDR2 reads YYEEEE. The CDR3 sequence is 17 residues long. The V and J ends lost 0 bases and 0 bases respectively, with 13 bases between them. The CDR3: CASSLGGSRSSYNEQFF. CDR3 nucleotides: TGTGCCAGCAGCTTGGGAGGTAGCCGTAGCTCCTACAATGAGCAGTTCTTC.

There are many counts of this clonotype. Here the CDR3 reads CSATRTEKETQYF. CDR3 bases: TGCAGTGCCACCCGGACGGAGAAAGAGACCCAGTACTTC. The V and J genes are TRBV20-1 and TRBJ2-5; D is unclear. The CDR3 has 13 residues. CDR1 is DFQATT, CDR2 SNEGSKA, per germline (reference sequence). The V and J ends lost 6 bases and 3 bases respectively, with 14 bases between them.

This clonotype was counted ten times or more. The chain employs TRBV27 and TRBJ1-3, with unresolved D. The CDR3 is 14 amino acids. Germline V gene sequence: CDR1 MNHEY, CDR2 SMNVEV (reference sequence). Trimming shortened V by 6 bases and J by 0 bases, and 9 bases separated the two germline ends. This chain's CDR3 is CASRSGTSGNTIYF. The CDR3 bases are TGTGCCAGCAGGTCCGGAACCTCTGGAAACACCATATATTTT.